This record covers a single T cell receptor (beta chain). No cognate antigen has been identified for it. No quality values exist for individual bases; no much larger clone is one base distant. TCRbeta CDR3 regions were amplified from genomic DNA by means of the immunoSEQ Assay, a bias-controlled multiplex PCR. As for the authors' bioinformatics: Within the assay, amplification of reference gene primers was used to estimate how many nucleated cells each sample contained. Sequence reads were collapsed and filtered to measure the absolute abundance of every unique TCRbeta CDR3 rearrangement. For each sample, productive Simpson clonality was calculated by taking the square root of Simpson's diversity index across productive rearrangements. TCRdb holds this immuneACCESS table with in-frame rearrangements only. Some clones are missing; in checked studies, unresolved V genes explain under half, and the rest has no known cause. For V, J and clone size, that table is used; D and trimming come from the DNA. The sample table records 71,000 or so clones; about 90% of these occur just once. Around a sixth of the sample lies in the top ten.

This specimen comes from a study of blood T cell repertoires in COVID-19 (dated by TCRdb to 2018 to 2020). With respect to the entire study: Samples covering the acute and convalescent phases of COVID-19 were provided by collaborators in the United States, Italy and Spain. The material from the prospective study consisted of cDNA or gDNA derived from T cells, B-cell-depleted T cells, or PBMCs. Deeply sampled blood TCRbeta repertoires from subjects exposed to, actively infected with, or recovered from COVID-19 were included in the dataset. A freely available public database, intended as a resource for researchers studying the immune response to SARS-CoV-2, is where the repertoires were released. Samples were obtained from the ongoing ImmuneRACE study (first 160 participants) and from over a thousand subjects provided by 6 global collaborators. Nearly every sample came with metadata listing a de-identified subject ID, COVID-19 status, age in years and sex. Where available, HLA class I and class II types were taken from metadata supplied by the sample provider and were not determined by assay-based typing.

Collaborating institutions collected whole blood in K2EDTA tubes following their own protocols. Collaborator samples were shipped for TCRbeta analysis as frozen whole blood, isolated PBMCs, or DNA extracted from either sample type. The research as a whole found: How much clinical and demographic metadata was included differed by source and by participant, and the metadata was provided uncurated.

This TCR derives from a man older than 75 in a cohort sampled during active COVID-19. Sequenced input: peripheral blood.

The CDR3 region has the sequence CASSQALRTSNLYEQYF. The sequenced DNA is TGCGCCAGCAGCCAAGCCCTCCGGACTAGCAACTTGTACGAGCAGTACTTC. The chain is made from TRBV4-1 and TRBJ2-7; TRBD2 lines up with 8 middle nucleotides. Here V drops 1 base and J drops 4 bases, and the junction holds 12 bases not matched to any gene. Reading from cysteine to phenylalanine, the CDR3 counts 17 amino acids. Only CDR3 DNA remains: 51 bases, in frame from the first base. Sequences MGHRA (CDR1) and YSYEKL (CDR2) are obtained from the germline V gene.